Listed below are T cell receptor beta chains from one sample, sequenced in a study of molecular identifiers for immune sequencing clone quantification. TCRdb re-called the PCR reads with MiXCR, one entry per CDR3 protein. The sample carries some 320,000 distinct CDR3 sequences, roughly a fifth recorded once. The specimen was naive CD8+ T cells from blood, with Jurkat cell RNA spiked in. These receptors were collected from a human donor in good health. Some libraries in this study had Jurkat cell RNA spiked in. CDR3s include the opening cysteine and the closing phenylalanine or tryptophan. Each record gives: D gene, clone size, J gene, V gene, CDR3 DNA, CDR3 protein. A D gene is named only where the DNA matches it firmly. Part of the rows lack a size; the others show once, few, many or a class for expanded clones.

>NA|many|TRBJ2-7|TRBV15
TGTGCCACCAGCAAAACAGGGACCTCCTACGAGCAGTACTTC
CATSKTGTSYEQYF
>NA|many|TRBJ2-7|TRBV10-2
TGCGCCAGCCGGGACGGCAGCTCCTACGAGCAGTACTTC
CASRDGSSYEQYF
>NA|many|TRBJ2-3|TRBV27
TGTGCCAGCAGTTCAGGATTTTGGGCAGATACGCAGTATTTT
CASSSGFWADTQYF
>NA|many|TRBJ2-7|TRBV7-9
TGTGCCAGCAGCTTTCTGCTGGACGAGCAGTACTTC
CASSFLLDEQYF
>NA|many|TRBJ1-5|TRBV12-3/TRBV12-4
TGTGCCAGCAGTTTATGGAGTTTGGAGCCCCAGCATTTT
CASSLWSLEPQHF
>NA|few|TRBJ2-5|TRBV4-3
TGCGCCAGCAGCCAAGGATCAAGTCCCCAAGAGACCCAGTACTTC
CASSQGSSPQETQYF
>TRBD2|few|TRBJ2-7|TRBV2
TGTGCCAGCAACCCTAGCGGGAACCCCTACGAGCAGTACTTC
CASNPSGNPYEQYF
>NA|many|TRBJ1-1|TRBV12-3/TRBV12-4
TGTGCCAGCACCTGGACCGGCTGGACTGAAGCTTTCTTT
CASTWTGWTEAFF
>NA|many|TRBJ1-5|TRBV10-3
TGTGCCGCCGGTGGAGATATGAGCAATCAGCCCCAGCATTTT
CAAGGDMSNQPQHF
>TRBD1|few|TRBJ2-7|TRBV12-3/TRBV12-4
TGTGCCAGCAGTTTGATGACAGGGCAATCCTACGAGCAGTACTTC
CASSLMTGQSYEQYF
>NA|many|TRBJ2-2|TRBV7-9
TGTGCCAGCAGCTTTCTGAAGGGTCAGAACACCGGGGAGCTGTTTTTT
CASSFLKGQNTGELFF
>NA|many|TRBJ2-5|TRBV5-4
TGTGCCAGCAGCTTGGTACAGCAAGAGACCCAGTACTTC
CASSLVQQETQYF
>NA|many|TRBJ2-2|TRBV9
TGTGCCAGCAGCCCTACAGGGACACCGAACACCGGGGAGCTGTTTTTT
CASSPTGTPNTGELFF
>NA|many|TRBJ2-2|TRBV11-2
TGTGCCAGCAGAGTTCCGAACACCGGGGAGCTGTTTTTT
CASRVPNTGELFF
>NA|few|TRBJ2-3|TRBV20-1
TGCAGTGCTAGAGATCGTGAGGATACCCTTAGAGATACGCAGTATTTT
CSARDREDTLRDTQYF
>NA|many|TRBJ2-3|TRBV5-5
TGTGCCAGCAGCTTGGGCACCACAGACGCAGATACGCAGTATTTT
CASSLGTTDADTQYF
>NA|few|TRBJ2-5|TRBV7-5
NA
CISVPEAYMGTGVLQETQYF
>TRBD1|few|TRBJ1-5|TRBV7-9
TGTGCCAGCAGTCACACAGGGGTCAATCAGCCCCAGCATTTT
CASSHTGVNQPQHF
>NA|many|TRBJ2-3|TRBV29-1
TGCAGCGTTGAATGGGAAAGCACAGATACGCAGTATTTT
CSVEWESTDTQYF
>NA|many|TRBJ1-1|TRBV14
TGTGCCAGCAGCCAAGATTCCGACACTGAAGCTTTCTTT
CASSQDSDTEAFF
>TRBD2|many|TRBJ2-2|TRBV18
TGTGCCAGCTCACCGACTAGCGGGCCTAACACCGGGGAGCTGTTTTTT
CASSPTSGPNTGELFF
>NA|NA|TRBJ2-7|TRBV2
TGTGCCAGCAGTGGGGGTAGCTTCTACGAGCAGTACTTC
CASSGGSFYEQYF
>NA|many|TRBJ1-1|TRBV10-2
TGCGCCAGCAGTGAGGTGGAACTTTCTGAAGCTTTCTTT
CASSEVELSEAFF
>NA|many|TRBJ1-1|TRBV5-6
TGTGCCAGCAGCCCGACAGGAGAATTGAACACTGAAGCTTTCTTT
CASSPTGELNTEAFF
>NA|NA|TRBJ1-4|TRBV20-1
TGCAGTGCTAGCTCAATAACCGGGACCCGAACTAGTGAAAAACTGTTTTTT
CSASSITGTRTSEKLFF